These 23 T cell receptor beta chains were all obtained from the same sample, sequenced in a study of blood T cells in healthy people across ages. Combining a sample-barcoded 5' primer with a J-beta primer mix, a second PCR ran for about 6 to 12 cycles. MiXCR was run by TCRdb on the 5' RACE reads, yielding one entry per CDR3 protein. Of more than 650,000 distinct CDR3 sequences in the sample, 22% were seen once. Sequenced sample: blood. These receptors came from a man between 65 and 85 years old in good health.

This sequence joins TRBV6-2 or TRBV6-3 and TRBJ1-4; 11 bases fit TRBD1. Germline V gene lookup returns CDR1 MNHEY and CDR2 SVGEGT. Trimming took 6 bases from V and 8 from J; bases not matched to a gene: 11. The CDR3 has 16 residues. Written as DNA, the CDR3 is TGTGCCAGCAGCGGGACAGGGGGATTTGGTGAAGAAAAACTGTTTTTT. It is translated as CASSGTGGFGEEKLFF.

The chain links TRBV12-3 or TRBV12-4 to TRBJ2-1, with D perhaps TRBD2 (6 bases). The CDR3 spans 14 residues. Trimming took off 8 bases at V and 6 bases at J, with 17 bases between the two ends. As DNA, the CDR3 is TGTGCCAGCGGTTGGCGGGATCGCCCCAATGAGCAGTTCTTC. It specifies CASGWRDRPNEQFF.

This clonotype occurred a few times. The rearrangement joins TRBV6-2 or TRBV6-3 to TRBJ2-1; possible D gene TRBD1, 5 bases. The length of the CDR3 is 15 residues. V was cut by 7 bases and J by 5 bases, with 18 bases left in between. The germline CDR1 and CDR2 sequences are MNHEY and SVGEGT. The DNA of the CDR3 is TGTGCCAGCACCATCACCTCAGACAGAAACAATGAGCAGTTCTTC. Its protein is CASTITSDRNNEQFF.

The genes are TRBV28 and TRBJ2-5, with D unclear. Trimming took 4 bases from V and 2 from J, leaving 11 bases between them. The CDR3 contains 14 residues. Germline lookup yields CDR1 MDHEN and CDR2 SYDVKM. CDR3 in DNA: TGTGCCAGCAGTTCCTCCGGGCCGCAAGAGACCCAGTACTTC. This gives the protein CASSSSGPQETQYF.

V usage is TRBV10-3 and J usage is TRBJ2-7; TRBD2 matches 12 bases. The last part of the DNA fits TRBJ2-1 better; the J call may be wrong. Germline values: CDR1 ENHRY, CDR2 SYGVKD. The CDR3 sequence is 15 residues long. CDR3 DNA: TGTGCCATCAGTGGCGGACTAGCGGGATCTGATGAGCAGTTCTTC. Translating gives CAISGGLAGSDEQFF.

This clonotype was seen more than once but under ten times. V usage is TRBV7-2 and J usage is TRBJ2-3, with 10 nucleotides matching TRBD2. The germline CDR1 and CDR2 sequences are SGHTA and FQGNSA. V gave up 4 bases and J gave up 4 bases; unmatched junction bases: 5. The CDR3 extends over 15 amino acids. The CDR3: CASSWIAGGPDTQYF. DNA for the CDR3: TGTGCCAGCAGCTGGATAGCGGGAGGTCCAGATACGCAGTATTTT. The full variable domain, its missing parts supplied by reference TRBV7-2 and TRBJ2-3, is GAGVSQSPSNKVTEKGKDVELRCDPISGHTALYWYRQSLGQGLEFLIYFQGNSAPDKSGLPSDRFSAERTGGSVSTLTIQRTQQEDSAVYLCASSWIAGGPDTQYFGPGTRLTVL.

The chain links TRBV6-6 to TRBJ1-5, with 11 bases matching TRBD1. The junction had 11 bases not matched to a gene; V was cut back by 6 bases and J by 13 bases. Germline lookup yields CDR1 MNHNY and CDR2 SVGAGI (reference sequence). This CDR3 is 14 amino acids long. The CDR3 spells CASSPGQGALIQHF. The CDR3 DNA is TGTGCCAGCAGCCCCGGACAGGGGGCCCTGATACAGCATTTT.

This chain uses TRBV7-9 with TRBJ2-1; D might be TRBD2 (5 bases). The better agreement between TRBJ2-5 and the DNA end casts doubt on the J call. CDR3 size: 14 residues. From germline, CDR1 is SEHNR and CDR2 FQNEAQ (reference sequence). CDR3 DNA: TGTGCCAGCAGCCCAGGCAGCGGTGGGGAGACCCAGTACTTC. It encodes CASSPGSGGETQYF.

The chain is built from TRBV28 and TRBJ2-3; D call uncertain. Trimming took 3 bases from V and 0 from J, leaving 7 bases between them. Germline V lookup: CDR1 MDHEN, CDR2 SYDVKM. CDR3 length equals 14 residues. CDR3 in amino acids: CASSFESSTDTQYF. Written as DNA, the CDR3 is TGTGCCAGCAGTTTTGAATCGAGCACAGATACGCAGTATTTT.

This clonotype was observed many times. The rearrangement joins TRBV7-2 to TRBJ2-3; 11 bases are a match to TRBD2. The germline V gene encodes CDR1 SGHTA and CDR2 FQGNSA. The CDR3 is 15 amino acids. V was clipped by 5 bases and J by 8 bases; unmatched bases: 9. The CDR3 bases are TGTGCCAGCAGCGCCACGGGACTAGCGGAGGGTACGCAGTATTTT. Residues: CASSATGLAEGTQYF.

This clonotype was observed a few times. The CDR3 DNA sequence: TGTGCCAGCAGCCCCGGGGTCTCTGCGTTGGAGACCCAGTACTTC. Its translation: CASSPGVSALETQYF. The rearrangement links TRBV12-3 or TRBV12-4 to TRBJ2-5; D perhaps matches TRBD2 (5 bases). V was trimmed by 6 bases and J by 5 bases, leaving 19 bases between them. This CDR3 spans 15 amino acids.

This clonotype was seen more than once but under ten times. J is TRBJ2-3 and V is TRBV12-3 or TRBV12-4; 7 bases are shared with TRBD2. V lost 4 bases, J lost 5 bases, and 12 bases stayed unmatched. This CDR3 has 16 residues. Here the CDR3 reads CASSSGVNVAGDTQYF. The CDR3 bases are TGTGCCAGCAGTTCGGGGGTAAATGTAGCGGGAGATACGCAGTATTTT.

The CDR3 nucleotides are TGTGCCAGCAGTTATTATGGGAATGAGCAGTTCTTC. It encodes CASSYYGNEQFF. The chain uses TRBV6-2 or TRBV6-3 and TRBJ2-1; D remains unclear. With 3 bases removed from V and 7 bases from J, the gap between germline ends came to 7 bases. The CDR3 is 12 amino acids. Germline lookup yields CDR1 MNHEY and CDR2 SVGEGT.

There are a few counts of this clonotype. V and J are TRBV29-1 and TRBJ2-5, with a weak D call TRBD1 (6 bases). The germline V and J ends were trimmed by 8 bases and 3 bases, with 10 bases remaining between them. CDR1 is SQVTM, CDR2 ANQGSEA, per germline. There are 11 residues in the CDR3. CDR3 sequence (DNA): TGCAGCTCCAGGGGCGAAGAGACCCAGTACTTC. Protein sequence: CSSRGEETQYF. The variable domain in full, with the rest retrieved from reference TRBV29-1 and TRBJ2-5, is SAVISQKPSRDICQRGTSLTIQCQVDSQVTMMFWYRQQPGQSLTLIATANQGSEATYESGFVIDKFPISRPNLTFSTLTVSNMSPEDSSIYLCSSRGEETQYFGPGTRLLVL.

CDR3 nucleotide sequence: TGTGCCAGCAGCTTAGGGGGGTGGGACAGGGTGTGGCACGAGCAGTACTTC. Its translation: CASSLGGWDRVWHEQYF. The chain employs TRBV11-2 and TRBJ2-7; 9 nucleotides agree with TRBD1. Germline loops: CDR1 SGHAT, CDR2 FQNNGV. CDR3 size: 17 residues. V lost 1 base and J lost 5; bases outside the gene matches: 12.

This clonotype appeared a few times. The genes are TRBV29-1 and TRBJ1-1; 8 bases fit TRBD1. Germline V lookup: CDR1 SQVTM, CDR2 ANQGSEA. J was trimmed by 10 bases and V by 7 bases; bases with no gene match: 14. The length of the CDR3 is 13 residues. The CDR3: CSAKLGTGGGAFF. The CDR3 region has the DNA TGCAGCGCCAAACTCGGGACAGGCGGGGGAGCTTTCTTT.

In its sample, this clonotype was seen a few times. Mismatch with germline at one junction end may stem from a read error. J is TRBJ1-1 and V is TRBV4-3; 7 positions agree with TRBD1. Germline CDR1 LGHNA, CDR2 YSLEER. CDR3 size: 16 residues. The CDR3 DNA reads TGCGCCAGCAGCCAAGGGGACAGCAGGATGAACACTGAAGCCTTCTTT. Its protein is CASSQGDSRMNTEAFF.

This clonotype was found a few times. The V call is TRBV12-3 or TRBV12-4, the J call TRBJ1-1; no clear D. The CDR3 runs to 12 residues. Trimming removed 10 bases from V and 0 bases from J, with 9 bases in between. DNA for the CDR3: TGTGCCACGACGGGCATGAACACTGAAGCTTTCTTT. It encodes CATTGMNTEAFF.

The V gene is TRBV18, the J gene TRBJ1-1, with TRBD1 matching 11 bases. The trim removed 3 bases at V and 0 bases at J, leaving 6 bases unmatched. This CDR3 comprises 17 residues. Germline CDR1 KGHSH, CDR2 LQKENI. CDR3 sequence reads: CASSPWTGGAVNTEAFF. The CDR3 DNA follows: TGTGCCAGCTCACCCTGGACAGGGGGCGCCGTGAACACTGAAGCTTTCTTT.

This sequence joins TRBV5-5 and TRBJ2-7; TRBD1 might be the D (6 bases). The CDR3 is 15 amino acids. CDR1 is SGHKS, CDR2 YYEKEE, per germline (reference sequence). With 2 bases removed from V and 0 bases from J, the gap between germline ends came to 12 bases. CDR3 bases: TGTGCCAGCAGCTTTGCAGGGGATCTCTCCTACGAGCAGTACTTC. Its protein is CASSFAGDLSYEQYF.

The V and J genes are TRBV20-1 and TRBJ2-1; D possibly matches TRBD1 or TRBD2 (6 bases each). Germline lookup yields CDR1 DFQATT and CDR2 SNEGSKA (reference sequence). Trimming took off 5 bases at V and 4 bases at J, with 18 bases between the two ends. The CDR3 runs 15 residues. CDR3 residues: CSAQGGGVRYNEQFF. The CDR3, as DNA: TGCAGTGCTCAAGGAGGGGGAGTTAGGTACAATGAGCAGTTCTTC.

The table lists this clonotype with a few counts. The chain joins TRBV28 to TRBJ2-3; no clear D gene. V was cut by 8 bases and J by 7 bases, with 19 bases left in between. The germline V gene encodes CDR1 MDHEN and CDR2 SYDVKM. This CDR3 comprises 14 residues. The CDR3 spells CASLASGSRHTQYF. The CDR3 coding sequence is TGTGCCAGCCTGGCCAGTGGTTCAAGGCATACGCAGTATTTT.

The V call is TRBV19, the J call TRBJ2-2, with D maybe TRBD2 (7 bases). CDR3 length: 16 amino acids. Trimming shortened V by 4 bases and J by 0 bases, and 12 bases separated the two germline ends. CDR1 and CDR2 from the germline V gene are LNHDA and SQIVND (reference sequence). As DNA, the CDR3 is TGTGCCAGTAGTACCCTCGGGGGGCCGAACACCGGGGAGCTGTTTTTT. Translation: CASSTLGGPNTGELFF.